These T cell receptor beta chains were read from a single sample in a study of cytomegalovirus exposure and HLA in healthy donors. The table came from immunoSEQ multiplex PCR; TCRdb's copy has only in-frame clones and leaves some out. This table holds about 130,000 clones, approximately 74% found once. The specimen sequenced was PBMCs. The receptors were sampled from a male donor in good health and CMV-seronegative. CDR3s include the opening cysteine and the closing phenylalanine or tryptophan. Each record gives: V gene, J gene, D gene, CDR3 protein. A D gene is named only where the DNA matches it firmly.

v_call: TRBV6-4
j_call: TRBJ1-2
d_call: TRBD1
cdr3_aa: CASRVDRVSGYTF

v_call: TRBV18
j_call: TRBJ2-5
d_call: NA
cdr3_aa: CASSPSPETQYF

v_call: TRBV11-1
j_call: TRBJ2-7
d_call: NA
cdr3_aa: CASSLERGYEQYF

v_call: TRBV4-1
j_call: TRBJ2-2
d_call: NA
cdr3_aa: CASSQAQNTGELFF

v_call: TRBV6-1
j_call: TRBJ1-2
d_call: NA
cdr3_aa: CASTPGRDYGYTF

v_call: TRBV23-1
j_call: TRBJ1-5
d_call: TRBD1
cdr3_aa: CASKTGGQPQHF

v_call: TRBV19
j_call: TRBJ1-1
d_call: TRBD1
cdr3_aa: CASSIPRTGRYYVRNTEAFF

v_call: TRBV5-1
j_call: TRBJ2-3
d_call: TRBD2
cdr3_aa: CASSLSSGTTDTQYF

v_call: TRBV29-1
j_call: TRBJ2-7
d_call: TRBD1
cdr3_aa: CSVEWSGGPYEQYF

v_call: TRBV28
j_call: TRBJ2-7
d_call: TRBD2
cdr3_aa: CASSLPSGGRPLGYEQYF

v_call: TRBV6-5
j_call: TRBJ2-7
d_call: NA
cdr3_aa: CASSYSTGEEQYF

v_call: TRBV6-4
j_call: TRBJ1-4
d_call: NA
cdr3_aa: CASSDTFGEKLFF

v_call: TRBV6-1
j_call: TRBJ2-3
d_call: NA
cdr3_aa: CASSEGGGGQDTQYF

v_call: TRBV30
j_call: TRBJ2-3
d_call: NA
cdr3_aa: CAWSVAGGTDTQYF

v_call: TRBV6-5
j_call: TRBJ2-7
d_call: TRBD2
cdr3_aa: CASSSWGGSLYEQYF

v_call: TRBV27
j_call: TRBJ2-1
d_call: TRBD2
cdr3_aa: CASRLAGEALNEQFF

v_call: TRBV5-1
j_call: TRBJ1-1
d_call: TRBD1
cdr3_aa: CASSLAGTVNTEAFF

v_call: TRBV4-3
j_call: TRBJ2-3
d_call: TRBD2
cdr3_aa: CASSQGTSGYHTQYF

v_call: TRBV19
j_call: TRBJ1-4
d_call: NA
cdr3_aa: CASSFYAGNNEKLFF

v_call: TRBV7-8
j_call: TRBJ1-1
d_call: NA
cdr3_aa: CASSLVRGLDTEAFF

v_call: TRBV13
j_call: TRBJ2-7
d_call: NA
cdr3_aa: CASSTRVFPYGGYEQYF

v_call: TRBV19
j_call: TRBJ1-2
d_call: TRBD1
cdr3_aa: CATKTGGGYTF

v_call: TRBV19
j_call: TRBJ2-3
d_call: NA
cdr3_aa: CASSRGLADTQYF

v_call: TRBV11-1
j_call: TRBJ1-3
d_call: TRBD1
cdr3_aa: CASSPRTGGGSGNTIYF

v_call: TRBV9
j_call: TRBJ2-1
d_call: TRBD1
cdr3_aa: CASSPGTAGGDEQFF

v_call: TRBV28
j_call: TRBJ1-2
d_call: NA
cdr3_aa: CASRDETQGYTF

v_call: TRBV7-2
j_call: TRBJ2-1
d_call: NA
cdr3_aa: CASSLAASYNEQFF